This section outlines one TCR beta chain sequence together with its context. The researchers put roughly 200,000 CFSE-labeled responder cells into plates with roughly 200,000 irradiated, violet-dye-labeled stimulator cells. Responder CD3+CD4+ and CD3+CD8+ cells that were proliferating and CFSE-low were sorted after the reaction. V gave up 7 bases and J gave up 3 bases, with 17 bases separating them. This CDR3 spans 15 amino acids. Germline V gives CDR1 SGDLS, CDR2 YYNGEE. Measured with immunoSEQ multiplex PCR; TCRdb has only the in-frame clones, and not every one. The sample records 13,000 to 15,000 clones, roughly two fifths being singletons. This sample was included in a study of graft-versus-host responses after intestinal transplantation. Study-level results: The highest levels of circulating GvH clones went along with early declines in HvG clones after transplant. GvH clones were found in recipient marrow; some appeared first in ileum or blood.

This receptor was identified in a human patient who received an intestinal transplant. Sequencing was performed on alloreactive CD8+ T cells from a mixed lymphocyte reaction culture, taken before intestinal transplant. Regarding subset: CFSE-low proliferating T cells sorted from roughly six-day pre-transplant mixed lymphocyte reaction (GvH or HvG direction). The J gene is TRBJ2-1, the V gene TRBV9; D possibly corresponds to TRBD2 (6 bases). The CDR3 DNA follows: TGTGCCAGCTCCTCAGTGGGCGGGATCTACAATGAGCAGTTCTTC. Translating gives CASSSVGGIYNEQFF.